The sequence of this T cell receptor beta chain was determined in a study of neoadjuvant anti-PD-1 for oral cavity cancer. Generated by immunoSEQ multiplex PCR, the TCRdb table keeps only in-frame clones and is missing some. The repertoire holds 55,000 to 80,000 clones, with about four fifths as singletons. Overall study results and limits: With a few patients per group, TCR findings need larger cohorts.

PBMCs were not maintained or expanded in culture before analysis. CDR1 and CDR2 (germline): SQVTM, ANQGSEA. Trimming left V 7 bases short and J 4 bases short, with 17 bases between. The CDR3 contains 14 residues. Concerning this clone: Its antigen is unidentified.

Sample: PBMCs, taken before nivolumab (anti-PD-1) treatment. The chain couples TRBV29-1 to TRBJ2-1; D unresolved. The origin of this receptor is a person aged 40 to 85 with oral cavity squamous cell carcinoma. The CDR3 here is CSGTDRASYNEQFF. The CDR3 nucleotides read TGCAGCGGAACGGACCGAGCGAGTTACAATGAGCAGTTCTTC.